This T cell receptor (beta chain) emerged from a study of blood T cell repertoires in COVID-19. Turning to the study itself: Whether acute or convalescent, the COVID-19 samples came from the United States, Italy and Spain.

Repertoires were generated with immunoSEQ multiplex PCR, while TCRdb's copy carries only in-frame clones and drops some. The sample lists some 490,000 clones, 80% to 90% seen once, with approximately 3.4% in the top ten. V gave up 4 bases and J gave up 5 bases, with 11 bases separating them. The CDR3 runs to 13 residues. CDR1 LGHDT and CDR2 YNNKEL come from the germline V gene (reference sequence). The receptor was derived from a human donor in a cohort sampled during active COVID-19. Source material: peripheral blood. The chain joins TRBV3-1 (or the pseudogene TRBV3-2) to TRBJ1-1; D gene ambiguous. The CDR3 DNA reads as TGTGCCAGCAGCCCCGGCGGGGAGACTGAAGCTTTCTTT. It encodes CASSPGGETEAFF.